These T cell receptor beta chains were read from a single sample in a study of radiotherapy plus CTLA-4 blockade in lung cancer. The assay was immunoSEQ multiplex PCR, and TCRdb's table has in-frame clones only and misses some. The sample records about 48,000 clones, 80% to 85% being singletons. Source: peripheral blood, taken from a patient treated with radiotherapy plus ipilimumab. The receptors shown here come from a human donor with non-small cell lung cancer who had stable disease on radiotherapy plus ipilimumab. Each CDR3 is given with its conserved first and last residue. A D gene is named only where the DNA matches it firmly.

-	TRBV9	CASSAGGGRGQTGQKLFF
-	TRBV11-2	CASSRMGLANTGELFF
-	TRBV11-1	CASSLYLGTGRGDTQYF
TRBD1	TRBV2	CASRTGTGISGANVLTF
-	TRBV18	CASSEWTGSNEKLFF
-	TRBV28	CASWIGGGSPLHF
-	TRBV4-1	CASSQSPTGRGRGMNTEAFF
TRBD1	TRBV30	CAWDSETGFYNEQFF
-	TRBV7-2	CASSLGGSGELFF
-	TRBV2	CASSGQGVGEQYF
-	TRBV2	CASRARGSYNEQFF
TRBD2	TRBV27	CASRQGTSGNNEQFF
TRBD2	TRBV9	CASNQRDGWNEQFF
TRBD2	TRBV7-9	CASSLPTSGTYEQYF
TRBD2	TRBV5-1	CASSHLSEGLAGDTQYF
-	TRBV29-1	CSVERGIGYTF
-	TRBV7-2	CASSLTGLENEQFF
-	TRBV7-2	CASSSLWGDTEAFF
-	TRBV7-9	CASSLVRRSSYNEQFF
-	TRBV28	CASSLTQVNYGYTF
-	TRBV28	CASPALPPGRRLRETQYF
TRBD1	TRBV10-2	CASSESSGQSYEQYF
TRBD1	TRBV19	CATRDRGTYEQYF
TRBD2	TRBV2	CASSEGSSGSTETQYF
TRBD2	TRBV9	CASSPLGLAGITNEQFF